This T cell receptor beta chain was retrieved from a study of blood T cell repertoires in COVID-19. The overall study: The United States, Italy and Spain provided the acute and convalescent COVID-19 samples. T cells, B-cell-depleted T cells, or PBMCs provided the cDNA or gDNA that served as material.

V lost 5 bases and J lost 6, with 11 bases in between. Germline V gene lookup returns CDR1 SGHAT and CDR2 FQNNGV. The length of the CDR3 is 12 residues. The authors' processing: Amplification from reference gene primers served as the basis for estimated nucleated cell counts. Repertoires were generated with immunoSEQ multiplex PCR, while TCRdb's copy carries only in-frame clones and drops some. V, J and clone size are taken as reported in that table, and D and trimming were inferred from the DNA itself. Of over 150,000 clones listed, over 75% are singletons. The chain couples TRBV11-2 to TRBJ2-7; D remains ambiguous. The TCR comes from a man in his fifties or sixties with COVID-19, enrolled during active disease. Sequencing was done on a sample of peripheral blood. CDR3 sequence reads: CASSLRLSEQYF. The CDR3 DNA follows: TGTGCCAGCAGCCTCCGGTTGAGCGAGCAGTACTTC.